The entry below describes one T cell receptor beta chain. Its antigen is currently not known. No qualities accompany the bases; no much larger clone lies one base away. The data derive from a study of blood T cell repertoires in COVID-19 (dated by TCRdb to 2020 to 2022). A note on the overall study: Collaborator samples came from the United States, Italy and Spain and covered acute and convalescent phases of COVID-19. The prospective study material was composed of cDNA or gDNA derived from T cells, B-cell-depleted T cells, or PBMCs. Subjects who had been exposed to COVID-19, were actively infected with it, or had recovered from it provided the deeply sampled blood TCRbeta repertoires that made up the dataset. The repertoires were released in a freely available public database intended as a resource for research on the immune response to SARS-CoV-2. The samples were drawn from two sources: the first 160 participants of the ongoing ImmuneRACE study, and 950 to 1,500 subjects contributed by 6 global collaborators. The sample metadata nearly always contained a de-identified subject ID, COVID-19 status, age in years and sex. Where available, HLA class I and class II types were obtained from metadata supplied by the sample provider rather than from assay-based typing. What the research found in general, with its limitations: The quantity of clinical and demographic metadata differed by source and by participant and was supplied without curation.

The germline V gene supplies CDR1 SGDLS and CDR2 YYNGEE. Trimming removed 0 bases from V and 7 bases from J, leaving 10 bases between the germline ends. Its CDR3 holds 14 amino acids, cysteine through phenylalanine. Left in the record is the CDR3 DNA by itself, 42 bases read in frame from the first base. The immunoSEQ Assay, a bias-controlled multiplex PCR, was used to amplify TCRbeta CDR3 regions from genomic DNA. The study's own analysis went as follows. The number of nucleated cells in each sample was estimated from the amplification of reference gene primers within the assay. To quantify the absolute abundance of each unique TCRbeta CDR3 rearrangement, sequence reads were collapsed and filtered. For each sample, productive Simpson clonality was calculated by taking the square root of Simpson's diversity index across productive rearrangements. Drawn from immuneACCESS, this table holds only the in-frame rearrangements with V and J called that TCRdb kept. Clones are partly lost; checked studies trace under half to an unresolved V gene and leave the rest unexplained. The DNA was the basis for D and trimming; V, J and clone size are from that table. In this sample the table shows over 200,000 clones, 75% to 90% of which occur a single time. The ten largest clones take up less than 1.5% of the sample.

Participants in the prospective study were enrolled through a virtual design, were aged about 18 to 90 years, and lived in approximately 25 United States geographic areas. To assign participants to cohorts, the prospective study relied on clinical history that participants themselves reported in a screening survey and a study questionnaire. For ImmuneRACE Cohort 3, a participant was defined as recovered based on two consecutive negative NP/OP PCR tests, clearance by a healthcare professional, or resolution of symptoms. In the prospective study, mobile phlebotomists collected whole blood, serum and a nasopharyngeal or oropharyngeal swab from each participant. Additional blood draws and questionnaires over an approximately two-month period could optionally be provided by prospective study participants. Before DNA extraction, prospective study blood samples were shipped either frozen or at room temperature.

The sample consisted of PBMCs or T cells enriched from blood (not recorded which). This chain joins TRBV9 to TRBJ2-2, and the D gene may be TRBD1, 5 bases matching. The receptor's source is a man younger than 45 who had recovered from COVID-19. For the CDR3, the sequence is CASSVEVGLGELFF. The DNA sequence is as follows: TGTGCCAGCAGCGTAGAGGTGGGGCTCGGGGAGCTGTTTTTT.